This section outlines one TCR beta chain sequence together with its context. What it binds is unknown. The sample originates from a study of T cell responses to AZD1222 COVID-19 vaccine. Study-level findings and limits: Sampling that yielded the repertoires occurred only after the peak T cell response. AZD1222 recipients seropositive at baseline numbered only 5 to 7. Spike-specific TCR breadth and depth went up after people got two AZD1222 doses.

V lost 5 bases and J lost 0, with 14 bases in between. CDR1 and CDR2 (germline): KGHSH, LQKENI. The CDR3 totals 15 residues. Only in-frame clones appear in the TCRdb table, and some are missing; sequencing was by immunoSEQ multiplex PCR. The sample yields approximately 260,000 clones, over 85% seen once. The rearrangement joins TRBV18 to TRBJ2-7; D is undetermined. The source is an adult in good health. Sequenced material: peripheral blood, taken on day 0 of AZD1222 vaccination. The CDR3 sequence is CASSSNLDASYEQYF. The DNA for the CDR3 is TGTGCCAGCTCATCTAATCTGGACGCCTCCTACGAGCAGTACTTC.